This TCR beta chain was sequenced during a study of cytomegalovirus exposure and HLA in healthy donors. Study-wide results and caveats: Previously analyzed data showed that most TCR beta V segments were productive at a frequency of about 87% or about 30%. CMV serostatus was the sole immune exposure data available.

PCR amplification relied on 60 Vbeta primers (plus 13 Jbeta primers). The repertoire was sequenced with immunoSEQ multiplex PCR; TCRdb's copy has only in-frame clones and lacks some. The sample records roughly 73,000 clones, roughly 84% being singletons. In regard to this clone: Antigen unknown.

V was cut by 2 bases and J by 3 bases, with 10 bases left in between. The CDR3 extends over 14 amino acids. Germline CDR1 is KGHSH and CDR2 is LQKENI. The source material was PBMCs. This TCR derives from a woman aged 50 to 60 in good health and CMV-seronegative. V and J are TRBV18 and TRBJ1-1, with no clear D. CDR3 residues: CASSPAGRDTEAFF. Here the CDR3 DNA reads TGTGCCAGCTCACCAGCGGGCCGGGACACTGAAGCTTTCTTT.